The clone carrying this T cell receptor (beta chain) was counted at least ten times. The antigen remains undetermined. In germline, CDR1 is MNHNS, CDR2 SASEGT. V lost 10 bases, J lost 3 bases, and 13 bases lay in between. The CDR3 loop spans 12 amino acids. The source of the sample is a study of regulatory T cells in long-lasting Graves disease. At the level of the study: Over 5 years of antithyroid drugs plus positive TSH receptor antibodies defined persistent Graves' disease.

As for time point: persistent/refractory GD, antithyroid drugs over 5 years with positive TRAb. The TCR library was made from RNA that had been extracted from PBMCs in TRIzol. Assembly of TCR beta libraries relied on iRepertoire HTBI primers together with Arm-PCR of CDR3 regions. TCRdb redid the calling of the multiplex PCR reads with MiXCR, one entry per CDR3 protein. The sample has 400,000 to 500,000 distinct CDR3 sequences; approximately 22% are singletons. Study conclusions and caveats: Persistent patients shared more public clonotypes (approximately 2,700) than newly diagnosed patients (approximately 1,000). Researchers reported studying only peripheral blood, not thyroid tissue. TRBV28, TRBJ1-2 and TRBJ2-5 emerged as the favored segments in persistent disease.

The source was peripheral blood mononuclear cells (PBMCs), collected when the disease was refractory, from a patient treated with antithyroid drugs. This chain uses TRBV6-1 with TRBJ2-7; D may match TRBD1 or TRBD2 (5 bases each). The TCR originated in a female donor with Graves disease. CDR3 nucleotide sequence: TGTGCCACGACAGAGAGGGGCTACGAGCAGTACTTC. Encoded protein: CATTERGYEQYF.